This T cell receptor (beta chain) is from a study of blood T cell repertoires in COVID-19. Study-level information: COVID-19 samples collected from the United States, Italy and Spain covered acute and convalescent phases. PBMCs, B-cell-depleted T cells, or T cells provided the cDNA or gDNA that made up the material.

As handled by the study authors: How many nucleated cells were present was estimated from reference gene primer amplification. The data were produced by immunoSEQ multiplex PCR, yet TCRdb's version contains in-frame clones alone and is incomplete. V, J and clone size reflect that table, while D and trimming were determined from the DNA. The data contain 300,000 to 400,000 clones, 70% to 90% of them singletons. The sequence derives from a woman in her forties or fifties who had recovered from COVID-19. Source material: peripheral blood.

The CDR3 DNA sequence: TGTGCCAGCAGTCCCCCCCAGGGTTTTGATTCACCCCTCCACTTT. This translates into CASSPPQGFDSPLHF. The gene calls are TRBV28 and TRBJ1-6; tentative D call: TRBD1 (5 bases). The CDR3 is 15 amino acids. CDR1 and CDR2 from the germline V gene are MDHEN and SYDVKM. Trimming stripped 5 bases from V and 8 bases from J, with 16 bases between.